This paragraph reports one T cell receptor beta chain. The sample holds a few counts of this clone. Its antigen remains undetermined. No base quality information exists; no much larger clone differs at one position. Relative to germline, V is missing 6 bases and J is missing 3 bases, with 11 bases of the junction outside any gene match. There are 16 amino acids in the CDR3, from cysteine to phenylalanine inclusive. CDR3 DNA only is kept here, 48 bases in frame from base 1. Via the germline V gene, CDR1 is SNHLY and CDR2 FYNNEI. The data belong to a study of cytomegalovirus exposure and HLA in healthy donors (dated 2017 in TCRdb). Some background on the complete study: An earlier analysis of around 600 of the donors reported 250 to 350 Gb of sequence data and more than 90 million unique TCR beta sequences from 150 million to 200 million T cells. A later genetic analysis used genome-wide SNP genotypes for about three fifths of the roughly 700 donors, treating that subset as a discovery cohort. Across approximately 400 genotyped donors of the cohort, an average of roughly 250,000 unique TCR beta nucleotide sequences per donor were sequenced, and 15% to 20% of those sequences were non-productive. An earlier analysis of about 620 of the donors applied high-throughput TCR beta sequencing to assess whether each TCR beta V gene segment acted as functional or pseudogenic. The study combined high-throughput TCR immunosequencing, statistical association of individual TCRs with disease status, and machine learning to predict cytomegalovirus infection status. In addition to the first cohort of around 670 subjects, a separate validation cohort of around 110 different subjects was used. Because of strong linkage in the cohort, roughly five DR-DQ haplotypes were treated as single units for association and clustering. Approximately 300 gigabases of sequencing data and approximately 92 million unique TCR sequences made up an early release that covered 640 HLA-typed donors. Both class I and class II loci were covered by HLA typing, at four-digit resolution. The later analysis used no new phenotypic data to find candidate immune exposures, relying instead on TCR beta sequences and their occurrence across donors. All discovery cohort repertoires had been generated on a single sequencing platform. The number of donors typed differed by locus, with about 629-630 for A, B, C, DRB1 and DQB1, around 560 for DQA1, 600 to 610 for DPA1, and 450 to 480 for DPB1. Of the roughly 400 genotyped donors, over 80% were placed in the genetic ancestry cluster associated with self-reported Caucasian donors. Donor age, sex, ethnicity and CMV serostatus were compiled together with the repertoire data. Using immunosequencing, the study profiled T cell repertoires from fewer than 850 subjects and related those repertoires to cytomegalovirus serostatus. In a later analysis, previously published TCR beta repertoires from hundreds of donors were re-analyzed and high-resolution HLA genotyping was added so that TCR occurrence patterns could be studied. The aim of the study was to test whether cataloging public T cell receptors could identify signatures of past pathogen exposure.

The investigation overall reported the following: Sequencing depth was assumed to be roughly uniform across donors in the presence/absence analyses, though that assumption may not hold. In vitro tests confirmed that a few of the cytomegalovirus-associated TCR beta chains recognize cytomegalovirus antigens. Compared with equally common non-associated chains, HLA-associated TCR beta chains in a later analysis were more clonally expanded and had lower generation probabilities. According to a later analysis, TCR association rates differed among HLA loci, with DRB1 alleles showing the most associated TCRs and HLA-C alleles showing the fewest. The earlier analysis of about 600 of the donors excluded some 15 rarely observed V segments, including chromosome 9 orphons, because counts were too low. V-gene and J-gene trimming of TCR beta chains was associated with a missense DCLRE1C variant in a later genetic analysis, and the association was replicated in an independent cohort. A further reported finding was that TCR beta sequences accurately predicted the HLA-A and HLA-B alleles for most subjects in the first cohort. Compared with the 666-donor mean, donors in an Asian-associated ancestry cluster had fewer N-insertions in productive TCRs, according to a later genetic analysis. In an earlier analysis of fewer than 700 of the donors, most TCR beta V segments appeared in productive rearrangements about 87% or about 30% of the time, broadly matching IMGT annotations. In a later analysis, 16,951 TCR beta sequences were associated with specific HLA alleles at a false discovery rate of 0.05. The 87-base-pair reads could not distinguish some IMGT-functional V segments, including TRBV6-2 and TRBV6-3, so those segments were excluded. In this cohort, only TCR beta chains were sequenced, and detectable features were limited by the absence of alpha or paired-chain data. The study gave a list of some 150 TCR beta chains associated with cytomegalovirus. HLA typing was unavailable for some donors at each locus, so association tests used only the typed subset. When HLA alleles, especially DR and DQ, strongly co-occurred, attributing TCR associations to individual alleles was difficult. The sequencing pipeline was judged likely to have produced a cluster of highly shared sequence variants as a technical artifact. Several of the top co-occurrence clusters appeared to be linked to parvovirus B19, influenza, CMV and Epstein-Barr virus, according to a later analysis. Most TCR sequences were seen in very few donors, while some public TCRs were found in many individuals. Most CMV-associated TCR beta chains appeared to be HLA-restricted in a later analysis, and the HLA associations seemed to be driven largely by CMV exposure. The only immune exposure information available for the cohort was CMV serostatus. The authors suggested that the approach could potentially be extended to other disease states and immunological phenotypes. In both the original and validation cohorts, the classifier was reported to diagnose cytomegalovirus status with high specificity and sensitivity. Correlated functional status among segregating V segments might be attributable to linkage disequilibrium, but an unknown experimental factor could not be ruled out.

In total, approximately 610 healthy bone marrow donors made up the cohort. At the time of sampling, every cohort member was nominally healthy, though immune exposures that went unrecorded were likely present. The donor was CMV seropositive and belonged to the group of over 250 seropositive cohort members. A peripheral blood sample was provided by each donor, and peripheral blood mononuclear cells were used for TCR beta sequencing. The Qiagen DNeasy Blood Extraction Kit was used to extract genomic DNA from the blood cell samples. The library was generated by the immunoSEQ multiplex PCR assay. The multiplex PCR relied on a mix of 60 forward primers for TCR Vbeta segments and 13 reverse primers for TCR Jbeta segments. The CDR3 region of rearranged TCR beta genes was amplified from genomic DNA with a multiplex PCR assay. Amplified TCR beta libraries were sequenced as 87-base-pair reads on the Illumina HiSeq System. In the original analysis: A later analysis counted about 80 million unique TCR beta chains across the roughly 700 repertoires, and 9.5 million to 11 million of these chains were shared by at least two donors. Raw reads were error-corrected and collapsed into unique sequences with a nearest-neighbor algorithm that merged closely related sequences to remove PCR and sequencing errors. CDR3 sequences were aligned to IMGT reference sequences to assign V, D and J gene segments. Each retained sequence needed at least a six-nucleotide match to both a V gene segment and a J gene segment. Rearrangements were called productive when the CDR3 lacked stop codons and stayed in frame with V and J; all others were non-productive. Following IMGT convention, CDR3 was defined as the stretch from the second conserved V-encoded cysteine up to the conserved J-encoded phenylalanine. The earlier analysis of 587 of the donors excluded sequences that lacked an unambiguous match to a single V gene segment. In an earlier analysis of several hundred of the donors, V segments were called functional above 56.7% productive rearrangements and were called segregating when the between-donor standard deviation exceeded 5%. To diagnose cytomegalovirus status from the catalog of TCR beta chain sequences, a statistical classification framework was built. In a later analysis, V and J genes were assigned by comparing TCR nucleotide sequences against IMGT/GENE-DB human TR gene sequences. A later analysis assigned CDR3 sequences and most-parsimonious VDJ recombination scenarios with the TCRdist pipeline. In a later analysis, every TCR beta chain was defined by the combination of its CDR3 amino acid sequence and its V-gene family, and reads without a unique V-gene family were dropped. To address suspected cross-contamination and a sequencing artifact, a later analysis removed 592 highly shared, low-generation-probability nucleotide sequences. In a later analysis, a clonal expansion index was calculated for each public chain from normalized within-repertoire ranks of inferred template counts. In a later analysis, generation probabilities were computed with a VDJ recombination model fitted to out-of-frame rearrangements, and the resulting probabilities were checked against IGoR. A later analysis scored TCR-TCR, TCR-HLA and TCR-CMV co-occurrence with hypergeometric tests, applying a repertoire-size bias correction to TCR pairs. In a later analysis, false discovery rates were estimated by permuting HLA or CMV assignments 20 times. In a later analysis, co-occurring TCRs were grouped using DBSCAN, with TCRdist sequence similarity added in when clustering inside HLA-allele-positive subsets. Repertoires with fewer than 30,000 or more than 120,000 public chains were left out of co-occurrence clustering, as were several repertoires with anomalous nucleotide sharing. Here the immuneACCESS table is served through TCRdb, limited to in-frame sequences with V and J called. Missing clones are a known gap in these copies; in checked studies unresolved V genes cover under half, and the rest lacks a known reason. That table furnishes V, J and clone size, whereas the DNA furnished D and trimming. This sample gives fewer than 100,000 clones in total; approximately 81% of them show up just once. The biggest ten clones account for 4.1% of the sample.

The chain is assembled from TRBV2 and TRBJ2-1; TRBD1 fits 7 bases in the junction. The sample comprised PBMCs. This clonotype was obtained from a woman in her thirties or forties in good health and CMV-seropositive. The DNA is TGTGCCAGCAGGAGAACAGGGGCCTCGTTCTACAATGAGCAGTTCTTC. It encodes CASRRTGASFYNEQFF.